Listed below are T cell receptor beta chains from one sample, sequenced in a study of shared clonotypes between healthy human individuals. The repertoire was sequenced with immunoSEQ multiplex PCR; TCRdb's copy has only in-frame clones and lacks some. Here the sample spans some 2,400,000 clones, roughly 95% being singletons. Sample: naive CD4+ T cells sorted from blood. The source of these receptors is a man younger than 35 in good health. Each CDR3 is given with its conserved first and last residue. The D gene is left open where the match is weak. A row's size may be missing; if present it is once, few, many or a size class.

CDR3 length,clone size,V gene,J gene,D gene,CDR3 DNA,CDR3 protein
17,.,TRBV19,TRBJ2-5,TRBD2,TGTGCCAGTAGAGCTAGCGGGGGGGTTTGGAATCAAGAGACCCAGTACTTC,CASRASGGVWNQETQYF
13,.,TRBV2,TRBJ1-4,.,TGTGCCAGCAGTGAAAATCCTAATGAAAAACTGTTTTTT,CASSENPNEKLFF
13,.,TRBV9,TRBJ2-5,TRBD1,TGTGCCAGCAGCCGTGACAGGGGAGAGACCCAGTACTTC,CASSRDRGETQYF
16,.,TRBV21-1,TRBJ2-2,.,TGTGCCAGCAGCAACCCGAAGGCTAGCGATCCCGGGGAGCTGTTTTTT,CASSNPKASDPGELFF
15,.,TRBV7-9,TRBJ2-5,.,TGTGCCAGCAGCTTAAGGGCGGGACAGCAAGAGACCCAGTACTTC,CASSLRAGQQETQYF
14,.,TRBV5-1,TRBJ1-6,.,TGCGCCAGCAGCTTGGAGGGCAAAAACTCACCCCTCCACTTT,CASSLEGKNSPLHF
16,.,TRBV18,TRBJ2-7,TRBD2,TGTGCCAGCTCACAGGGACTAGCGGGGAACTCCTACGAGCAGTACTTC,CASSQGLAGNSYEQYF
11,.,TRBV20-1,TRBJ1-2,.,TGCAGTGGCGGGGAACTTGAAGGCTACACCTTC,CSGGELEGYTF
16,once,TRBV11-2,TRBJ1-2,.,TGTGCCAGCAGCCCTATCACGGCCCTTACCACCTATGGCTACACCTTC,CASSPITALTTYGYTF
13,.,TRBV27,TRBJ1-6,.,TGTGCCAGCAGACCCGATCGCTTTTCACCCCTCCACTTT,CASRPDRFSPLHF
17,.,TRBV9,TRBJ1-4,TRBD1,TGTGCCAGCAGCGGGACAGGGGGCGCATGGCGGGGTGAAAAACTGTTTTTT,CASSGTGGAWRGEKLFF
17,.,TRBV11-2,TRBJ2-5,TRBD2,TGTGCCAGCAGCTTAGCCCCTAGCGGGAGTCTCCAAGAGACCCAGTACTTC,CASSLAPSGSLQETQYF
15,.,TRBV5-1,TRBJ1-5,.,TGCGCCAGCAGCTTGGAGGGAGTAAGCAATCAGCCCCAGCATTTT,CASSLEGVSNQPQHF
16,.,TRBV5-4,TRBJ1-2,TRBD1,TGTGCCAGCAGCTTGGATCCCGGAGGGGGCGGATATGGCTACACCTTC,CASSLDPGGGGYGYTF
15,.,TRBV5-6,TRBJ1-6,TRBD1,TGTGCCAGCTTTCAATTGGACAGGGATAATTCACCCCTCCACTTT,CASFQLDRDNSPLHF
15,.,TRBV28,TRBJ2-7,.,TGTGCCAGCAGCACCCCTCTACAGGCCACCTACGAGCAGTACTTC,CASSTPLQATYEQYF
14,.,TRBV11-2,TRBJ2-1,TRBD1,TGTGCCAGCAGCGGGGACAGGTCGTCTCCTGAGCAGTTCTTC,CASSGDRSSPEQFF
14,.,TRBV5-1,TRBJ1-2,.,TGCGCCAGCAGCCCGGGCGTTAACTTATATGGCTACACCTTC,CASSPGVNLYGYTF
16,once,TRBV10-1,TRBJ2-3,TRBD2,TGCGCCAGCAGAACCGAGCCTAGCGGGAGGAGGGATACGCAGTATTTT,CASRTEPSGRRDTQYF
13,.,TRBV6-1,TRBJ1-5,TRBD1,TGTGCCGGACAGGGAAGCGGCAATCAGCCCCAGCATTTT,CAGQGSGNQPQHF
15,once,TRBV6-1,TRBJ2-3,TRBD2,TGTGCCAGCAAGGGACTAGCGACTAGCACAGATACGCAGTATTTT,CASKGLATSTDTQYF
17,.,TRBV7-2,TRBJ2-7,TRBD2,TGTGCCAGCAGTTTGGGACTAGCGGGAGGAGGGACCTACGAGCAGTACTTC,CASSLGLAGGGTYEQYF
15,.,TRBV30,TRBJ2-7,TRBD1,TGTGCCTGGAGTGGAACAGGGGGCTGGACCTACGAGCAGTACTTC,CAWSGTGGWTYEQYF
13,once,TRBV11-3,TRBJ2-7,.,TGTGCCAGCAGCCGGGAGTCCTCCTACGAGCAGTACTTC,CASSRESSYEQYF
14,once,TRBV6-5,TRBJ2-5,TRBD2,TGTGCCAGCCGGACTAGCGGGAGTGGAGAGACCCAGTACTTC,CASRTSGSGETQYF
13,once,TRBV28,TRBJ2-5,.,TGTGCCAGCAGTTTCGGATTGTGGGAGACCCAGTACTTC,CASSFGLWETQYF
14,.,TRBV10-3,TRBJ1-1,.,TGTGCCACCCGAGCAGGAAGGGATAACACTGAAGCTTTCTTT,CATRAGRDNTEAFF
14,.,TRBV4-1,TRBJ2-1,TRBD2,TGCGCCAGCAGCCTGGGACTAGCGGTCAATGAGCAGTTCTTC,CASSLGLAVNEQFF
14,.,TRBV15,TRBJ1-1,.,TGTGCCACCAGCAGAGGGGGTGGAGGCACTGAAGCTTTCTTT,CATSRGGGGTEAFF
13,.,TRBV7-7,TRBJ2-5,.,TGTGCTAGCAGCCCCACAGGGAGAGAGACCCAGTACTTC,CASSPTGRETQYF
15,once,TRBV5-4,TRBJ2-5,TRBD2,TGTGCCAGCAGCCCATACGGGGGGGCAGGAGAGACCCAGTACTTC,CASSPYGGAGETQYF
15,.,TRBV7-6,TRBJ2-7,.,TGTGCCAGCAGCTTAGGTTCAGGGTCTTCCTACGAGCAGTACTTC,CASSLGSGSSYEQYF
15,.,TRBV19,TRBJ1-2,.,TGTGCCAGTAGTATAAGTCGGGTAAGGAGCTATGGCTACACCTTC,CASSISRVRSYGYTF
21,.,TRBV18,TRBJ2-7,.,TGTGCCAGCTCACCCAACTCCGGGGACACCGGACTTTCTCATTCCCCCTACGAGCAGTACTTC,CASSPNSGDTGLSHSPYEQYF
17,once,TRBV7-2,TRBJ2-3,TRBD2,TGTGCCAGCAGCTTAAGGTCGGGCGGGAGGGCCGCAGATACGCAGTATTTT,CASSLRSGGRAADTQYF
17,.,TRBV30,TRBJ2-6,TRBD1,TGTGCCTGGAGGAGGAGAGGGGGCAGTTCTGGGGCCAACGTCCTGACTTTC,CAWRRRGGSSGANVLTF
13,.,TRBV11-2,TRBJ1-1,TRBD1,TGTGCCAGCAGCAAAGCAGGGGGCGTTGAAGCTTTCTTT,CASSKAGGVEAFF
13,.,TRBV27,TRBJ2-5,.,TGTGCCAGCGCAGGGAACCGCCAAGAGACCCAGTACTTC,CASAGNRQETQYF
15,.,TRBV7-9,TRBJ1-4,TRBD1,TGTGCCAGCAGCTTAACGGGACAGAGTAATGAAAAACTGTTTTTT,CASSLTGQSNEKLFF
15,.,TRBV11-3,TRBJ1-1,TRBD1,TGTGCCAGCAGCCCCGGGACAGGGGGCGGCACTGAAGCTTTCTTT,CASSPGTGGGTEAFF
16,.,TRBV7-2,TRBJ2-5,TRBD2,TGTGCCAGCAGCTTAGCTATGGCGGGAGTTGGAGAGACCCAGTACTTC,CASSLAMAGVGETQYF
15,.,TRBV30,TRBJ1-5,TRBD1,TGTGCCTGGAGGGCGACAGGGAATAGCAATCAGCCCCAGCATTTT,CAWRATGNSNQPQHF
14,.,TRBV7-6,TRBJ2-5,.,TGTGCCAGCAGCTTTCTCCCTTCCCAAGAGACCCAGTACTTC,CASSFLPSQETQYF
14,.,TRBV9,TRBJ2-7,TRBD2,TGTGCCAGCAGCCCCCAGCGGGGATTCTACGAGCAGTACTTC,CASSPQRGFYEQYF
16,.,TRBV5-4,TRBJ2-1,TRBD2,TGTGCCAGCAGTGGGGGACTAGCGGAAAGTAGAAATGAGCAGTTCTTC,CASSGGLAESRNEQFF
16,.,TRBV11-3,TRBJ2-5,TRBD2,TGTGCCAGCAGCGTGGGACTAGCGGGCGCTCAAGAGACCCAGTACTTC,CASSVGLAGAQETQYF
14,.,TRBV5-6,TRBJ2-1,TRBD1,TGTGCCAGCAGCAGGGACAGGGGGCGCGATGAGCAGTTCTTC,CASSRDRGRDEQFF
15,.,TRBV27,TRBJ2-5,.,TGTGCCAGCAGCTTTAACCGGGACACCCAAGAGACCCAGTACTTC,CASSFNRDTQETQYF